This T cell receptor beta chain was sequenced during a study of identical twins. Whole-study findings and limits: Excess sharing by twins proved weaker in beta out-of-frame sequences. Invariant cells of the MAIT and iNKT types might have partly distorted the zero-insertion analyses. Cross-sectional statistics, not tracking of the same donors, supported the conclusions.

TCRdb reprocessed the 5' RACE reads via MiXCR and lists one record per CDR3 protein. The sample shows around 1.7 million distinct CDR3 sequences, less than 35% of them seen only once. V shed 3 bases and J shed 9 bases, with 18 bases lying between them. The CDR3 runs to 15 residues. As regards this clonotype: Its antigen is unknown.

J is TRBJ2-1 and V is TRBV12-3 or TRBV12-4, with D unresolved. What was sequenced was cord blood. The clonotype comes from a newborn girl in good health. CDR3 bases: TGTGCCAGCAGTTTCGTTGGCAGACCTCCGGGTGAGCAGTTCTTC. Protein sequence: CASSFVGRPPGEQFF.